This TCR beta chain was sequenced for a study of HIV-infected patients and healthy controls (dated by TCRdb to the mid-2010s). This clonotype was seen ten or more times. The clone's antigen remains unknown. The record has no base qualities; no much larger clone is one base away. The CDR3 goes from the cysteine to the phenylalanine over 14 residues. Left in the record is the CDR3 DNA by itself, 42 bases read in frame from the first base. V ends up 3 bases short and J 8 bases short, with an unmatched junction base count of 7. The germline V gene encodes CDR1 DFQATT and CDR2 SNEGSKA (reference sequence). Libraries were constructed by 5' RACE. TCRdb names Illumina MiSeq as the instrument used. The raw public data were reprocessed by TCRdb itself: fastp quality trimming at Q25, MiXCR clonotype calling, in-frame beta chains only. Records with the same CDR3 protein are collapsed into one entry carrying the most frequent genes and DNA. The sample table records 18,000 or so distinct CDR3 sequences; around 20% of these occur just once. Roughly 31% of the sample lies in the top ten.

The specimen was CD8+ T cells from blood. This TCR came from a human donor in good health. This chain is built from TRBV20-1 and TRBJ2-1; 10 middle bases align to TRBD2. The DNA sequence is given as TGCAGTGCTAGCTCGGGACTAGCGTCCGATGAGCAGTTCTTC. It specifies CSASSGLASDEQFF.